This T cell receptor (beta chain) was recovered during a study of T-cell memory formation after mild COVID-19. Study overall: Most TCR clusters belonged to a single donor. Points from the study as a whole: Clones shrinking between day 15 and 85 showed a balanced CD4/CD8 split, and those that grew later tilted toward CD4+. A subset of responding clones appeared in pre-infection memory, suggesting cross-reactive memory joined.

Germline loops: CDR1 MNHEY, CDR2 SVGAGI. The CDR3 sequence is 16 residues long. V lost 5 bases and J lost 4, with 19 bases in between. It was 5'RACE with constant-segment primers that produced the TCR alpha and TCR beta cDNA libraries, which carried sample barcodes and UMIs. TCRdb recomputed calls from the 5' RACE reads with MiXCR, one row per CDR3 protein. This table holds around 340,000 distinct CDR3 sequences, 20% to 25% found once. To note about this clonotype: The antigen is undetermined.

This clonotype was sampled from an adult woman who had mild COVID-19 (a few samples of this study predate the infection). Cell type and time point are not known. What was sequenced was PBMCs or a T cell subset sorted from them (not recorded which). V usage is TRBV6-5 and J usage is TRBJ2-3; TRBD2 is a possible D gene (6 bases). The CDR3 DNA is TGTGCCAGCAGTCCCAACTTCGGGAGAAGGGCAGATACGCAGTATTTT. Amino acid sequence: CASSPNFGRRADTQYF.